The 30 T cell receptor beta chains given below trace back to one sample, sequenced in a study. One entry per CDR3 protein, called by TCRdb with MiXCR from the 5' RACE reads. Of over 55,000 distinct CDR3 sequences in the sample, nearly 30% are singletons; the top ten hold around 2%. The specimen was tumor-infiltrating naive CD4+ T cells sorted from the breast tumor. Indicated subset: naive CD4+ T cells, CD4+CD45RA+CD25-. The receptors derive from a female donor with breast cancer.

J is TRBJ2-5 and V is TRBV7-2; 9 bases are a match to TRBD2. The CDR3 loop spans 17 amino acids. From germline, CDR1 is SGHTA and CDR2 FQGNSA. V dropped 1 base and J dropped 4; count of bases not matched to a gene: 10. As DNA, the CDR3 is TGTGCCAGCAGCTTAGGCGGCGGGAGGGCAAAGGGAGAGACCCAGTACTTC. Translated: CASSLGGGRAKGETQYF.

With respect to this clonotype: It may be a read error: a sequence one base away is much more abundant. This chain links TRBV9 with TRBJ1-3, with TRBD1 matching 9 bases. Germline CDR1 reads SGDLS; CDR2 reads YYNGEE. CDR3 length equals 14 residues. This chain's CDR3 is CTSSGTGGRNTIYF. The CDR3 nucleotides read TGTACCAGCAGCGGCACAGGGGGCAGAAACACCATATATTTT.

This clonotype showed up just a few times. V gene TRBV7-3 combines with J gene TRBJ2-1; 8 bases match TRBD2. The CDR3 covers 16 residues. In germline, CDR1 is SGHTA, CDR2 FQGTGA. The J segment lost 5 bases and the V segment lost 5 bases, leaving 11 bases of the junction unmatched. The CDR3 is CASSRFGSGTNNEQFF. In DNA, the CDR3 is TGTGCCAGCAGCCGATTCGGTAGCGGGACAAACAATGAGCAGTTCTTC.

The gene calls are TRBV4-2 and TRBJ2-1; tentative D call: TRBD1 (6 bases). The CDR3 is 17 residues long. V was trimmed by 0 bases and J by 4 bases, leaving 16 bases between them. Germline V gives CDR1 LGHNA, CDR2 YNFKEQ. The DNA for the CDR3 is TGTGCCAGCAGCCAAGAGATAGCAGGGGCCGCGTACAATGAGCAGTTCTTC. Its translation is CASSQEIAGAAYNEQFF.

This clonotype was observed a handful of times. The gene calls are TRBV5-1 and TRBJ2-1; tentative D call: TRBD1 (5 bases). From germline, CDR1 is SGHRS and CDR2 YFSETQ. This CDR3 has 15 amino acids. Deletions cut 5 bases from V and 7 bases from J, with 19 bases between. This CDR3 is CASRTLGQGTNEQFF. Here the CDR3 DNA reads TGCGCCAGCAGAACCCTGGGGCAGGGTACGAATGAGCAGTTCTTC.

This clonotype showed up just a few times. The chain uses TRBV5-1 and TRBJ1-4; possibly TRBD1 for D (6 bases). This CDR3 is built from 14 residues. Germline V gene lookup returns CDR1 SGHRS and CDR2 YFSETQ. The V end was cut by 4 bases, the J end by 7 bases, with 14 bases between. The CDR3 protein is CASSGRGGGEKLFF. CDR3 bases: TGCGCCAGCAGCGGTCGAGGGGGAGGTGAAAAACTGTTTTTT.

The chain recombines TRBV7-2 with TRBJ1-6, with unresolved D. Germline V lookup: CDR1 SGHTA, CDR2 FQGNSA. Trimming left V 2 bases short and J 0 bases short, with 14 bases between. The CDR3 contains 18 residues. The CDR3 protein is CASSLHGQASSYNSPLHF. Here the CDR3 DNA reads TGTGCCAGCAGCTTACATGGCCAGGCCAGCTCCTATAATTCACCCCTCCACTTT.

Of note for this clonotype: One base away lies a much larger clone, so this may be a sequencing read error. The chain has TRBV9 and TRBJ2-3; D is uncertain. Germline V gene lookup returns CDR1 SGDLS and CDR2 YYNGEE. There are 14 residues in the CDR3. CDR3 in amino acids: CASSSGPIADAQYF. In DNA form, the CDR3 reads TGTGCCAGCAGCTCCGGCCCGATCGCAGATGCGCAGTATTTT.

As for this clonotype: At one end, the junction sequence differs from germline, possibly due to a read error. This chain links TRBV20-1 with TRBJ2-7; D unresolved. The CDR3 extends over 11 amino acids. CDR1 is DFQATT, CDR2 SNEGSKA, per germline (reference sequence). The CDR3: CSVPGSYEHYF. CDR3 DNA: TGCAGTGTGCCGGGTAGCTACGAGCACTACTTC.

This chain links TRBV12-3 or TRBV12-4 with TRBJ1-2; TRBD1 is a possible D gene (6 bases). The V end was cut by 6 bases, the J end by 4 bases, with 39 bases between. The CDR3 extends over 22 amino acids. The CDR3 here is CASSLRYRVRDPGSPQAYGYTF. The DNA for the CDR3 is TGTGCCAGCAGCCTACGTTACAGGGTTCGGGACCCAGGGTCCCCACAAGCCTATGGCTACACCTTC.

The chain recombines TRBV5-1 with TRBJ2-1; TRBD1 agrees at 7 bases. This CDR3 spans 14 amino acids. Germline trimming cut 4 bases from V and 6 bases from J; bases unmatched to any gene: 7. Germline CDR1 SGHRS, CDR2 YFSETQ. The CDR3 loop is CASSPGQPSNEQFF. Here the CDR3 DNA reads TGCGCCAGCAGCCCGGGACAGCCGAGCAATGAGCAGTTCTTC.

This clonotype occurred a few times. The chain uses TRBV12-3 or TRBV12-4 and TRBJ1-6; TRBD1 aligns across 8 bases. The CDR3 is made up of 14 amino acids. V lost 4 bases to trimming and J lost 9 bases; unmatched junction nucleotides: 5. CDR3 region: CASSWTGTISPLHF. In nucleotides, the CDR3 is TGTGCCAGCAGTTGGACAGGGACGATTTCACCCCTCCACTTT.

The chain couples TRBV5-6 to TRBJ1-4; 7 bases are shared with TRBD1. CDR1 SGHDT and CDR2 YYEEEE come from the germline V gene. This CDR3 region has 15 residues. After removal of 0 bases from V and 5 bases from J, the junction contained 4 bases not matched to a gene. CDR3 coding DNA: TGTGCCAGCAGCTTGGGAGGACAGGAGAATGAAAAACTGTTTTTT. Amino acid sequence: CASSLGGQENEKLFF.

CDR3 in DNA: TGTGCCAGCAGCTTAGCGGGAGGGCTCTACAATGAGCAGTACTTC. Its protein product is CASSLAGGLYNEQYF. This sequence joins TRBV7-2 and TRBJ2-7; 7 nucleotides line up with TRBD2. CDR3 length: 15 amino acids. Germline CDR1 is SGHTA and CDR2 is FQGNSA. V dropped 0 bases and J dropped 7; count of bases not matched to a gene: 9.

This clonotype was counted only a few times. The rearrangement links TRBV5-1 to TRBJ2-7, with D unclear. Trimming left V 0 bases short and J 4 bases short, with 5 bases between. CDR1 is SGHRS and CDR2 is YFSETQ in the germline V gene. There are 12 residues in the CDR3. CDR3 nucleotides: TGCGCCAGCAGCTTGGAGGGTTACGAGCAGTACTTC. Translated: CASSLEGYEQYF.

This clonotype has only a few counts. The chain recombines TRBV7-2 with TRBJ2-6; D is unclear. V was pared by 5 bases and J by 0 bases, with 5 bases between. Germline CDR1 SGHTA, CDR2 FQGNSA. This CDR3 is built from 14 residues. The CDR3 loop reads CASSPFSGANVLTF. The CDR3 region has the DNA TGTGCCAGCAGCCCATTCTCTGGGGCCAACGTCCTGACTTTC.

This clonotype has more than one count but fewer than ten. This chain connects TRBV15 to TRBJ1-1; TRBD1 is a possible D gene (5 bases). V was shortened by 1 base and J by 1 base, with 10 bases between the two germline ends. The CDR3 consists of 15 residues. In germline, CDR1 is LNHNV, CDR2 YYDKDF (reference sequence). CDR3 loop: CATSRGGTANTEAFF. The CDR3, as DNA: TGTGCCACCAGCAGAGGCGGGACGGCGAACACTGAAGCTTTCTTT.

This clonotype was picked up a small number of times. The rearrangement joins TRBV11-1 to TRBJ1-2; D is unclear. Per germline, CDR1 SGHAT and CDR2 FQDESV (reference sequence). The CDR3 covers 16 residues. V was cut by 4 bases and J by 2 bases, with 17 bases left in between. The CDR3 loop reads CASSSVLDGDNYGYTF. The CDR3 region has the DNA TGTGCCAGCAGCTCCGTCTTAGACGGTGACAACTATGGCTACACCTTC.

The V gene is TRBV5-1, the J gene TRBJ2-1; 9 nucleotides line up with TRBD2. The CDR3 length is 15 residues. Germline CDR1 and CDR2: SGHRS and YFSETQ. V shed 0 bases, J shed 9 bases, and the junction held 7 bases outside the gene matches. CDR3 in amino acids: CASSLGAGGEGEQFF. The CDR3 DNA reads TGCGCCAGCAGCTTGGGGGCGGGAGGGGAAGGTGAGCAGTTCTTC.

V and J are TRBV20-1 and TRBJ2-1; 9 positions agree with TRBD2. In germline, CDR1 is DFQATT, CDR2 SNEGSKA (reference sequence). V shed 4 bases, J shed 0 bases, and the junction held 4 bases outside the gene matches. This CDR3 region has 15 residues. The CDR3: CSAILSGSSYNEQFF. The DNA of the CDR3 is TGCAGTGCTATCCTTAGCGGGAGCTCCTACAATGAGCAGTTCTTC.

The CDR3 sequence is CSARDSSGGGGYTF. CDR3 coding DNA: TGCAGTGCTAGAGATAGCAGCGGGGGCGGTGGCTACACCTTC. V gene TRBV20-1 combines with J gene TRBJ1-2; perhaps TRBD1 as D (6 bases). The CDR3 length is 14 residues. Trimming took off 0 bases at V and 7 bases at J, with 15 bases between the two ends. The germline CDR1 and CDR2 sequences are DFQATT and SNEGSKA (reference sequence).

V and J are TRBV5-1 and TRBJ1-1, with D unresolved. The V end lost 1 base, the J end lost 6 bases, and 10 bases lay between the germline ends. The germline CDR1 and CDR2 sequences are SGHRS and YFSETQ. There are 13 residues in the CDR3. CDR3 residues: CASSLIEGSEAFF. CDR3 bases: TGCGCCAGCAGCTTGATTGAGGGATCTGAAGCTTTCTTT.

This clonotype showed up just a few times. The V gene is TRBV7-3, the J gene TRBJ2-2; a possible D gene is TRBD1 (6 bases). This CDR3 has 16 amino acids. V dropped 4 bases and J dropped 6 bases, with 18 bases sitting between them. The germline CDR1 and CDR2 sequences are SGHTA and FQGTGA. This CDR3 reads CASSSSGHLAAGELFF. CDR3 coding DNA: TGTGCCAGCAGCTCCTCGGGACATCTCGCCGCCGGGGAGCTGTTTTTT.

This clonotype was detected many times. The CDR3 spells CSAPPPGQGPFF. Written as DNA, the CDR3 is TGCAGTGCCCCACCCCCGGGACAGGGACCGTTCTTC. This chain uses TRBV20-1 with TRBJ2-1; 9 nucleotides line up with TRBD1. V dropped 6 bases and J dropped 15; count of bases not matched to a gene: 12. This CDR3 spans 12 amino acids. Germline CDR1 and CDR2: DFQATT and SNEGSKA (reference sequence).

Here the CDR3 reads CASSPRTDQETQYF. DNA for the CDR3: TGTGCCAGCTCACCCAGGACGGATCAAGAGACCCAGTACTTC. This chain connects TRBV18 to TRBJ2-5; D unclear. Germline V gene sequence: CDR1 KGHSH, CDR2 LQKENI. V was shortened by 3 bases and J by 2 bases, with 10 bases between the two germline ends. CDR3 length: 14 residues.

This clonotype was observed a single time. The V call is TRBV28, the J call TRBJ1-4, with TRBD1 identical over 7 bases. CDR3 length equals 14 residues. Losses at the gene ends were 6 bases for V and 16 bases for J; bases not matched to a gene: 17. Germline V lookup: CDR1 MDHEN, CDR2 SYDVKM. The CDR3 is CASRFRGRYEEPFF. The CDR3 DNA follows: TGTGCCAGCAGGTTTAGGGGGCGATATGAAGAACCGTTTTTT.

A note on this clonotype: This CDR3 is missing its conserved last phenylalanine or tryptophan, likely due to a read error. CDR3 nucleotide sequence: TGCAGTGCTAGATCATCAGGGGGCAGAAGGTATGAAGCTTTCCTT. Protein: CSARSSGGRRYEAFL. The chain carries TRBV20-1 and TRBJ1-1; 8 bases match TRBD1. V was clipped by 2 bases and J by 7 bases; unmatched bases: 12. This CDR3 is built from 15 residues. Germline loops: CDR1 DFQATT, CDR2 SNEGSKA (reference sequence).

This clonotype has just a few counts. The V gene is TRBV7-6, the J gene TRBJ2-1; 8 bases are shared with TRBD2. Germline V CDR1 and CDR2: SGHVS, FNYEAQ. Trimming took 5 bases from V and 3 from J; bases not matched to a gene: 6. The CDR3 is 15 residues long. In DNA, the CDR3 is TGTGCCAGCAGCGATATAGCGGGGAGCTACAATGAGCAGTTCTTC. Translation: CASSDIAGSYNEQFF.

This clonotype was counted only a few times. With a much larger clone just one base away, this may be a read error. The gene calls are TRBV7-2 and TRBJ2-1; 15 nucleotides line up with TRBD2. V trimming: 5 bases; J trimming: 4 bases; junction bases outside the gene matches: 9. This CDR3 region has 18 residues. Germline V gene sequence: CDR1 SGHTA, CDR2 FQGNSA. The CDR3 reads CASSVEGTSGRYYNEQFF. CDR3 sequence (DNA): TGTGCCAGCAGCGTAGAAGGGACTAGCGGGAGGTATTACAATGAGCAGTTCTTC.

In this sample, this clonotype turned up many times. The chain has TRBV25-1 and TRBJ2-6; D is undetermined. CDR1 MGHDK and CDR2 SYGVNS come from the germline V gene. The V gene lost 3 bases and the J gene lost 0 bases, with 18 bases spanning the gap. There are 19 residues in the CDR3. In DNA form, the CDR3 reads TGTGCCAGCAGTGACTACGGATCCACACTCAGCTCTGGGGCCAACGTCCTGACTTTC. Its protein product is CASSDYGSTLSSGANVLTF.